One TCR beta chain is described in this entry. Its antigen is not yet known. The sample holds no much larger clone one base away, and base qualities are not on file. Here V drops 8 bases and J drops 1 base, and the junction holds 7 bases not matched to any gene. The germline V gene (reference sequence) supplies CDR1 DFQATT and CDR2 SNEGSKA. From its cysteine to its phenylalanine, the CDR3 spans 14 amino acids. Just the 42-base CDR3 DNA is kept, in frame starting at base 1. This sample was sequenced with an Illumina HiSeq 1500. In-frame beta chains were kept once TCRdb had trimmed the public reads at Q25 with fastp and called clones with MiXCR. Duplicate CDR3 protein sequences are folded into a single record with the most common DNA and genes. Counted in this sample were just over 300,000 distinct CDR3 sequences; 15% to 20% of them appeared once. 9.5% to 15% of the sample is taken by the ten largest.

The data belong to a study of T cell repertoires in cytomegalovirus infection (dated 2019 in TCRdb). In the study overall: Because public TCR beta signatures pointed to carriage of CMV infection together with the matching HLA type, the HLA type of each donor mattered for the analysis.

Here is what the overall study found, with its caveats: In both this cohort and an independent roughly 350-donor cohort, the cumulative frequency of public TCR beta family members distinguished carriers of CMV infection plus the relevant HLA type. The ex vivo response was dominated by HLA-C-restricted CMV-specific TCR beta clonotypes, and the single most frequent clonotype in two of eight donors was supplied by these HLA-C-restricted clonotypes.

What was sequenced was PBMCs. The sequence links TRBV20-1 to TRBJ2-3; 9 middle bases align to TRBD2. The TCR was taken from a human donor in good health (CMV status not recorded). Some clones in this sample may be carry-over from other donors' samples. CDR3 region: CSPRASGGTDTQYF. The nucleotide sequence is TGCAGTCCCAGGGCTAGCGGGGGCACAGATACGCAGTATTTT.